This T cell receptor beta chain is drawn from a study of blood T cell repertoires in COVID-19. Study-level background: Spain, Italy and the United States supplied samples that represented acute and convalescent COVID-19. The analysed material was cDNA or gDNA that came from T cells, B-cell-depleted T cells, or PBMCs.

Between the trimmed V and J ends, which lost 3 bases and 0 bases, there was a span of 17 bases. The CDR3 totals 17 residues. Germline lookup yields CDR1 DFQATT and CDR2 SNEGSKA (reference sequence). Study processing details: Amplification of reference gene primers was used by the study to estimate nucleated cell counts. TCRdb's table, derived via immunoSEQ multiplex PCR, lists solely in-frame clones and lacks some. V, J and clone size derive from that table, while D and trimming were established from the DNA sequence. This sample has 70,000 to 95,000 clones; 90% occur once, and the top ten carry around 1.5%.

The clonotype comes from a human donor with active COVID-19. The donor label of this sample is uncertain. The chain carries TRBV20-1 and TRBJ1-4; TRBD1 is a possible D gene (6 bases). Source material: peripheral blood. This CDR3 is CSASAGTLLATNEKLFF. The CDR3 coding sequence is TGCAGTGCTAGTGCCGGGACACTTCTTGCAACTAATGAAAAACTGTTTTTT.